The next 15 T cell receptor beta chains were all read from a single sample in a study of metastatic and nonmetastatic thyroid tumors (dated by TCRdb to about 2020). Receptor libraries were prepared by PCR. Reads for this sample came from an Illumina HiSeq 4000. TCRdb trimmed the raw reads at Q25, called clones with MiXCR and kept productive beta chains. The sample contains 4,500 or so clones, 25% to 35% of them found a single time. The ten largest clones take up 16% of the sample. No treatment had been received by any patient before thyroid surgery. The sample was adjacent normal tissue. Every receptor here comes from a male donor with papillary thyroid cancer or a benign thyroid nodule (not recorded which). Some clones in this sample may be carry-over from other donors' samples.

The sample holds a few counts of this clone. This specimen includes other DNA sequences encoding the same CDR3. The V and J genes are TRBV18 and TRBJ1-2, with 8 bases fitting TRBD1. Germline CDR1 and CDR2: KGHSH and LQKENI. CDR3 length: 15 residues. Trimming removed 3 bases from V and 5 bases from J; junction bases left unmatched: 8. CDR3 coding DNA: TGTGCCAGCTCACCCGGACAGGGTGTCGGGTATGGCTACACCTTC. Translating gives CASSPGQGVGYGYTF.

The chain uses TRBV11-2 and TRBJ2-7, with D perhaps TRBD1 (6 bases). This CDR3 contains 13 residues. V was clipped by 5 bases and J by 6 bases, with 14 bases between them. In germline, CDR1 is SGHAT, CDR2 FQNNGV. The DNA for the CDR3 is TGTGCCAGCAGCCCCGGGACACTTTTCGAGCAGTACTTC. Protein: CASSPGTLFEQYF.

This chain connects TRBV28 to TRBJ1-1, with no clear D. CDR1 and CDR2 (germline): MDHEN, SYDVKM. This CDR3 contains 13 residues. With 4 bases removed from V and 7 bases from J, the gap between germline ends came to 13 bases. The CDR3 nucleotides read TGTGCCAGCAGTTCTACATCGAAGGGTGAAGCTTTCTTT. Its protein is CASSSTSKGEAFF.

The sample holds a few counts of this clone. The CDR3 protein is CASRYRQGTNTEAFF. CDR3 DNA sequence: TGTGCCAGCAGGTACAGACAGGGGACTAACACTGAAGCTTTCTTT. The chain has TRBV6-5 and TRBJ1-1, with 8 bases identical to TRBD1. V gave up 6 bases and J gave up 2 bases; unmatched junction bases: 8. The length of the CDR3 is 15 residues. CDR1 MNHEY and CDR2 SVGAGI come from the germline V gene.

In this sample, this clone is large (0.1 to 1%). V and J are TRBV7-9 and TRBJ2-7; no clear D gene. Per germline, CDR1 SEHNR and CDR2 FQNEAQ (reference sequence). This CDR3 has 12 residues. The germline V and J ends were trimmed by 3 bases and 5 bases, with 8 bases remaining between them. For the CDR3, the DNA is TGTGCCAGCAGCTTGGGCAAGGACGAGCAGTACTTC. Protein: CASSLGKDEQYF.

This clone appeared a few times. This chain connects TRBV12-3 or TRBV12-4 to TRBJ1-2; 9 positions agree with TRBD1. The length of the CDR3 is 15 residues. V gave up 5 bases and J gave up 4 bases; unmatched junction bases: 8. This chain's CDR3 is CASSQGQGGIYGYTF. CDR3 nucleotides: TGTGCCAGCAGTCAGGGACAGGGCGGCATCTATGGCTACACCTTC.

A few counts support this clone. The gene calls are TRBV6-1 and TRBJ1-6, with D maybe TRBD1 (6 bases). Germline CDR1 is MNHNS and CDR2 is SASEGT. V lost 9 bases to trimming and J lost 9 bases, with 15 bases between them. The CDR3 is made up of 13 amino acids. This CDR3 is CASSPRGGSPLHF. CDR3 bases: TGTGCCAGTTCCCCCCGAGGGGGTTCACCCCTCCACTTT.

This chain connects TRBV5-1 to TRBJ2-7, with 8 bases lining up with TRBD2. J gave up 5 bases and V 4 bases, and 14 bases lay outside the gene matches. The CDR3 runs 16 residues. Germline lookup yields CDR1 SGHRS and CDR2 YFSETQ. CDR3 coding DNA: TGCGCCAGCAGCCAAACCGGGACTAGAGAACCAGACGAGCAGTACTTC. Translated: CASSQTGTREPDEQYF.

The chain couples TRBV27 to TRBJ1-6; no clear D. Between the trimmed V and J ends, which lost 2 bases and 8 bases, there was a span of 7 bases. Germline V gene data show CDR1 as MNHEY and CDR2 as SMNVEV (reference sequence). The length of the CDR3 is 13 residues. DNA for the CDR3: TGTGCCAGCAGTTTAGCCGGTTATTCACCCCTCCACTTT. Its translation is CASSLAGYSPLHF.

By its share, this clone is medium-sized. This rearrangement joins TRBV7-2 to TRBJ2-7; TRBD1 agrees at 9 bases. From germline, CDR1 is SGHTA and CDR2 FQGNSA. Trimming took 5 bases from V and 4 from J; bases not matched to a gene: 9. The CDR3 length is 15 residues. The CDR3, as DNA: TGTGCCAGCAGCCTTACCGGGACAGGGTCTTACGAGCAGTACTTC. This codes for CASSLTGTGSYEQYF.

This clone showed up just a few times. This chain joins TRBV28 and TRBJ1-2; D not certain. V was clipped by 2 bases and J by 3 bases, with 10 bases between them. The CDR3 totals 14 residues. Per germline, CDR1 MDHEN and CDR2 SYDVKM. The CDR3 nucleotides are TGTGCCAGCAGTTTAGTGGAAGGATACTATGGCTACACCTTC. Residues: CASSLVEGYYGYTF.

The V call is TRBV28, the J call TRBJ1-6; TRBD1 matches at 7 bases. Unmatched junction bases numbered 2, after V lost 5 bases and J lost 7 bases. The CDR3 has 13 amino acids. The germline V gene has CDR1 MDHEN and CDR2 SYDVKM. In nucleotides, the CDR3 is TGTGCCAGCAGTCTGACAGGGAATTCACCCCTCCACTTT. Translating gives CASSLTGNSPLHF.

Details on this clone: Because it lacks the conserved phenylalanine or tryptophan at the end, this CDR3 is likely a read error. The limits of the CDR3 on the DNA are not certain, so only TCRdb's listed CDR3 is given. V gene TRBV7-3 combines with J gene TRBJ2-2. Ends included, the CDR3 has 13 residues. Germline V gene lookup returns CDR1 SGHTA and CDR2 FQGTGA. The chain's CDR3 is CASSNQQVGELYI.

In its sample, this clone was seen a few times. The gene calls are TRBV19 and TRBJ1-6; D remains ambiguous. V shed 5 bases and J shed 7 bases, with 12 bases lying between them. The CDR3 has 14 amino acids. Germline CDR1 and CDR2: LNHDA and SQIVND (reference sequence). The CDR3 nucleotides read TGTGCCAGTAGTCATCGGGGATCGAATTCACCCCTCCACTTT. This translates into CASSHRGSNSPLHF.

By sample fraction, this clone is medium-sized. The rearrangement links TRBV20-1 to TRBJ1-1, with D possibly being TRBD1 (5 bases). V was cut by 6 bases and J by 3 bases, with 17 bases left in between. This CDR3 is 14 amino acids long. CDR1 is DFQATT and CDR2 is SNEGSKA in the germline V gene (reference sequence). The CDR3 nucleotides read TGCAGTGCCCCGGGACGGAACGCGGACACTGAAGCTTTCTTT. It is translated as CSAPGRNADTEAFF.